This is a list of T cell receptor beta chains from one sample in a study of identical twins. TCRdb reanalysed the 5' RACE reads using MiXCR and keeps one entry per CDR3 protein. The sample comprises a few hundred thousand distinct CDR3 sequences, about 10% of which are singletons, and 10% rests with the top ten. The sample was memory T cells sorted from blood. These receptor sequences come from a middle-aged man in good health. Each CDR3 is given with its conserved first and last residue. A D gene is named only where the DNA matches it firmly. The size field is filled for only some rows; it gives once, few, many or a size class.

>many|TRBV29-1|TRBJ1-3|12|-
TGCAGCGCCCGGACAGCTGGAAACACCATATATTTT
CSARTAGNTIYF
>many|TRBV5-1|TRBJ1-4|14|TRBD1
TGCGCCAGCAGCTCCTGGACAGGAGATGAAAAACTGTTTTTT
CASSSWTGDEKLFF
>few|TRBV28|TRBJ2-1|14|TRBD1
TGTGCCAGCAGAGAGGGGGCACCTTACAATGAGCAGTTCTTC
CASREGAPYNEQFF
>few|TRBV4-3|TRBJ2-1|18|-
TGCGCCAGCAGCCAACATGGACCGCTCGACCCCGGGTACAATGAGCAGTTCTTC
CASSQHGPLDPGYNEQFF
>few|TRBV4-1|TRBJ2-7|12|TRBD1
TGCGCCAGCGGGACAGGATCCTACGAGCAGTACTTC
CASGTGSYEQYF
>many|TRBV6-5|TRBJ2-1|18|TRBD2
TGTGCCAGCAGTTACTTAGGACTAGCGGGAGTGCTCTACAATGAGCAGTTCTTC
CASSYLGLAGVLYNEQFF
>-|TRBV6-2/TRBV6-3|TRBJ1-5|13|-
TGTGCCAGCAGTTCTCATGACCTCCAGCCCCAGCATTTT
CASSSHDLQPQHF
>-|TRBV5-1|TRBJ2-5|15|TRBD1
TGCGCCAGCCGATTTGGCACAGGGGTCCCAGAGACCCAGTACTTC
CASRFGTGVPETQYF
>many|TRBV18|TRBJ2-1|15|TRBD1
TGTGCCAGCTCACCGGGGACAGGCTCCTACAATGAGCAGTTCTTC
CASSPGTGSYNEQFF
>few|TRBV7-8|TRBJ2-3|15|TRBD1
TGTGCCAGCAGCTTATTACAGGGGGCAATGGGTACGCAGTATTTT
CASSLLQGAMGTQYF
>-|TRBV5-4|TRBJ2-5|13|TRBD2
TGTGCCACTACGCCGGGAGGCGGCGAGACCCAGTACTTC
CATTPGGGETQYF
>-|TRBV11-3|TRBJ1-2|18|-
TGTGCCAGCAGCTTAGTGGGCAGGGTAGGAACACCTTCTCATGGCTACACCTTC
CASSLVGRVGTPSHGYTF
>many|TRBV2|TRBJ1-1|11|-
TGTGCCAGCACCCCGGTATCTGGGGCTTTCTTT
CASTPVSGAFF
>few|TRBV20-1|TRBJ2-3|17|TRBD2
TGCAGTGCTTCAGGAGGGACTAGCGGGGGGAGCACAGATACGCAGTATTTT
CSASGGTSGGSTDTQYF
>many|TRBV20-1|TRBJ2-5|11|-
TGCAGTGCTGTCTCCGGAGAGACCCAGTACTTC
CSAVSGETQYF
>many|TRBV7-9|TRBJ1-3|16|-
TGTGCCAGCACCCTAGAGGGTTTTTACTCTGGAAACACCATATATTTT
CASTLEGFYSGNTIYF
>few|TRBV20-1|TRBJ2-5|13|-
TGCAGTGCTAGCTCATCAGGGTCAGAGACCCAGTACTTC
CSASSSGSETQYF
>-|TRBV15|TRBJ2-1|16|-
TGTGCCACCAGCAGAGATCAGGGTCAGGGGTTGAATGAGCAGTTCTTC
CATSRDQGQGLNEQFF
>many|TRBV7-7|TRBJ2-5|15|-
TGTGCCAGCAGCTTAGTCCCAGGTCGGCAAGAGACCCAGTACTTC
CASSLVPGRQETQYF
>-|TRBV6-1|TRBJ2-1|15|TRBD1
TGTGCCAGCAGGACGGGGACAGGGGGCTACAATGAGCAGTTCTTC
CASRTGTGGYNEQFF
>few|TRBV20-1|TRBJ1-3|12|-
TGCAGTGCTAGTACCTCTGGAAACACCATATATTTT
CSASTSGNTIYF
>many|TRBV4-3|TRBJ2-5|13|-
TGCGCCAGCAGCCAAGTAGGGGAAGAGACCCAGTACTTC
CASSQVGEETQYF
>many|TRBV7-6|TRBJ1-4|14|-
TGTGCCAGCAGCTCTTACAGGGCGGACGAAAAACTGTTTTTT
CASSSYRADEKLFF
>few|TRBV18|TRBJ2-7|14|-
TGTGCCAGCTCATCTTTCGACAGGACCTACGAGCAGTACTTC
CASSSFDRTYEQYF
>many|TRBV27|TRBJ1-4|14|TRBD1
TGTGCCAGCAGGATACTACGGGACAGGGGGAAACTGTTTTTT
CASRILRDRGKLFF
>-|TRBV7-8|TRBJ1-2|16|-
TGTGCCAGCAGCTTAGGAGTTGCCAGAGAGATCTATGGCTACACCTTC
CASSLGVAREIYGYTF
>many|TRBV15|TRBJ2-7|17|TRBD1
TGTGCCACCAGCAGAGATCATATTCGGGACAGGGTTTACGAGCAGTACTTC
CATSRDHIRDRVYEQYF
>-|TRBV10-3|TRBJ2-7|19|TRBD2
TGTGCCATCAGCCAACGACTAGCGGGAGGGACCGCAGGGATGTACGAGCAGTACTTC
CAISQRLAGGTAGMYEQYF
>few|TRBV14|TRBJ2-1|11|-
TGTGCCAGCGGTTGGGGCAATGAGCAGTTCTTC
CASGWGNEQFF
>-|TRBV28|TRBJ2-5|15|TRBD1
TGTGCCAGCAGTTGGCGGGACAGGGCGGGAGAGACCCAGTACTTC
CASSWRDRAGETQYF
>few|TRBV24-1|TRBJ2-1|15|-
TGTGCCACCAGTGACAACGACAGGTTTTACAATGAGCAGTTCTTC
CATSDNDRFYNEQFF
>many|TRBV4-3|TRBJ2-1|16|-
TGCGCCAGCAGCCAAGAGGGGCGTGGCTCCTACAATGAGCAGTTCTTC
CASSQEGRGSYNEQFF
>many|TRBV2|TRBJ2-1|15|TRBD1
TGTGCCAGCAGTCCGCAGGGACAGAGCTACAATGAGCAGTTCTTC
CASSPQGQSYNEQFF
>-|TRBV28|TRBJ1-2|14|-
TGTGCCAGCAACTCGGGACTGAGGCGCTATGGCTACACCTTC
CASNSGLRRYGYTF
>-|TRBV3-1|TRBJ2-1|15|TRBD1
TGTGCCAGCAGCCAAGGACAGGGGGCTAAGAATGAGCAGTTCTTC
CASSQGQGAKNEQFF
>many|TRBV4-1|TRBJ1-2|16|-
TGCGCCAGCAGCCAAGCCCTCCGGAGATTTAACTATGGCTACACCTTC
CASSQALRRFNYGYTF
>-|TRBV12-3/TRBV12-4|TRBJ1-4|14|TRBD1
TGTGCCAGCAGTTTAGCGGACAGGGGCGAAAAACTGTTTTTT
CASSLADRGEKLFF
>-|TRBV28|TRBJ2-3|14|-
TGTGCCAGCTGTCCGGGGGGCCGGACAGATACGCAGTATTTT
CASCPGGRTDTQYF
>-|TRBV20-1|TRBJ2-3|15|TRBD1
TGCAGTGCTTCTAGGACAGGGAAAGTTGGAGATACGCAGTATTTT
CSASRTGKVGDTQYF
>-|TRBV20-1|TRBJ2-3|17|TRBD2
TGCAGTGCTAGGACCATCCGGCTAGCGGGGTACACAGATACGCAGTATTTT
CSARTIRLAGYTDTQYF